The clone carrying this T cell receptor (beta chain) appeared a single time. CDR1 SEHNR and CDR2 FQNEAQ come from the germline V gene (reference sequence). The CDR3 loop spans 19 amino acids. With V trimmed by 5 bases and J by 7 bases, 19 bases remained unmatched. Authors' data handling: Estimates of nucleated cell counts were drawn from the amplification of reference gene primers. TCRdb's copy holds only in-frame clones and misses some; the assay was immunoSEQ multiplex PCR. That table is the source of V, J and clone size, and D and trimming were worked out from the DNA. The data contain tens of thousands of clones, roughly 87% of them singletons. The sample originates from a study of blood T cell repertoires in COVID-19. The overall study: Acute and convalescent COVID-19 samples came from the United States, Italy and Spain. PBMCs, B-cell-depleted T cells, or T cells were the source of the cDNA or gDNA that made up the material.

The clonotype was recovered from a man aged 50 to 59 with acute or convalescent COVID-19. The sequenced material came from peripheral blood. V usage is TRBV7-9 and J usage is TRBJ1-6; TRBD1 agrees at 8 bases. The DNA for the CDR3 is TGTGCCAGCAGCGTAACGACGGCGATCAGGACAGGGAGAAATTCACCCCTCCACTTT. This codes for CASSVTTAIRTGRNSPLHF.